This T cell receptor beta chain was found in a study of PD-1 blockade in classical Hodgkin lymphoma. For the study at large: Nivolumab dosed at 3 mg/kg went to patients intravenously every 2 weeks.

Study-wide points: Researchers reported that CD4+ TCR diversity, though not CD8+, rose significantly by C4D1.

This clone was recorded only once. What it recognizes is unknown. This CDR3 has 14 amino acids. CDR1 SGHRS and CDR2 YFSETQ come from the germline V gene. Trimming removed 2 bases at V and 3 bases at J, with 8 bases between. Profiled with immunoSEQ multiplex PCR; TCRdb holds only in-frame clones, not every one. The sample lists around 50,000 clones; 85% to 90% were seen once. As for time point: cycle 4 day 1 (C4D1), after six to seven weeks of nivolumab. Autologous stem cell transplantation was followed by relapse in every patient, and brentuximab vedotin exposure varied. Sequenced material: peripheral blood mononuclear cells (PBMCs), taken before the fourth cycle of nivolumab. The sequence derives from a human donor with classical Hodgkin lymphoma. The rearrangement joins TRBV5-1 to TRBJ2-2; tentatively, D is TRBD1 or TRBD2 (5 bases each). The CDR3 DNA sequence: TGCGCCAGCAGCTTAAGAGGGGACACCGGGGAGCTGTTTTTT. Translation: CASSLRGDTGELFF.